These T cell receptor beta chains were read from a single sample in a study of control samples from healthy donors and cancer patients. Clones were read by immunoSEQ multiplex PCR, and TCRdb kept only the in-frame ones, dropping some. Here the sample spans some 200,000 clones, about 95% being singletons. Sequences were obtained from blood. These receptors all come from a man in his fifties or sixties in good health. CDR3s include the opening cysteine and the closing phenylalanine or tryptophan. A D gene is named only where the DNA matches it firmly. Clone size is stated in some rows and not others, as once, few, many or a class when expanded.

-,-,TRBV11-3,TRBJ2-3,CASSLDRGNTQYF,TGTGCCAGCAGCTTAGATAGGGGGAATACGCAGTATTTT
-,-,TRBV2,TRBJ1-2,CASSGRGAGGYTF,TGTGCCAGCAGTGGTCGGGGGGCAGGAGGCTACACCTTC
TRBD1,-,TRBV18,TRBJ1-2,CASSSGQTGYGYTF,TGTGCCAGCTCATCCGGACAGACAGGGTATGGCTACACCTTC
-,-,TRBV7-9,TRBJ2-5,CASSLDRAGTQYF,TGTGCCAGCAGCTTAGACAGGGCGGGGACCCAGTACTTC
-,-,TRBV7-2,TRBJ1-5,CASSYERNQPQHF,TGTGCCAGCAGCTACGAAAGAAATCAGCCCCAGCATTTT
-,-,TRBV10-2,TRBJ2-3,CASSERTLRKDTQYF,TGCGCCAGCAGTGAGAGGACTCTCAGGAAAGATACGCAGTATTTT
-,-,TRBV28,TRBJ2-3,CASSDTSVNTQYF,TGTGCCAGTTCGGACACATCTGTGAATACGCAGTATTTT
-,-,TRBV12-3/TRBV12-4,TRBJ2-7,CASSLTRYHEQYF,TGTGCCAGCAGTTTAACCCGATACCACGAGCAGTACTTC
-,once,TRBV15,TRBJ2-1,CATSGQYLGRRNYNEQFF,TGTGCCACCAGCGGACAATACTTGGGGCGGAGAAACTACAATGAGCAGTTCTTC
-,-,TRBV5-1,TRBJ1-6,CASSLSAGLDSPLHF,TGCGCCAGCAGCCTAAGTGCAGGGCTTGATTCACCCCTCCACTTT